The 10 T cell receptor beta chains reported below all come from one sample, sequenced in a study of control samples from healthy donors and cancer patients. Clones were read by immunoSEQ multiplex PCR, and TCRdb kept only the in-frame ones, dropping some. The sample has 100,000 to 150,000 clones, around 87% seen once. The sequencing sample was made of blood. These receptors were taken from a man aged 55 to 69 in good health.

The chain has TRBV7-9 and TRBJ2-7; perhaps TRBD2 as D (5 bases). The CDR3 runs to 12 residues. Germline V gene lookup returns CDR1 SEHNR and CDR2 FQNEAQ (reference sequence). V was cut by 8 bases and J by 5 bases, with 13 bases left in between. For the CDR3, the DNA is TGTGCCAGCGGGCTAAGGGAGCACGAGCAGTACTTC. Its protein product is CASGLREHEQYF.

V usage is TRBV12-3 or TRBV12-4 and J usage is TRBJ2-7, with D hard to call. The length of the CDR3 is 13 residues. The ends were cut back, 7 bases at V and 4 bases at J, with 14 bases in the middle. The CDR3 sequence is CASTLGTLYEQYF. In DNA form, the CDR3 reads TGTGCCAGCACCCTCGGCACCCTTTACGAGCAGTACTTC.

The gene calls are TRBV5-1 and TRBJ2-2; 8 bases are shared with TRBD1. This CDR3 comprises 15 residues. The V and J ends lost 1 base and 5 bases, in that order; junction bases with no gene match: 4. Per the germline V gene, CDR1 is SGHRS and CDR2 is YFSETQ. Written as DNA, the CDR3 is TGCGCCAGCAGCTTGAGGCAGGGGGCAACCGGGGAGCTGTTTTTT. This translates into CASSLRQGATGELFF.

V gene TRBV3-1 (or the pseudogene TRBV3-2) combines with J gene TRBJ1-6; 7 bases are shared with TRBD1. The CDR3 covers 15 residues. Germline CDR1 is LGHDT and CDR2 is YNNKEL (reference sequence). The V segment lost 3 bases and the J segment 11 bases; nucleotides outside the gene matches: 10. This CDR3 is CASSHAQDRVAPLHF. The CDR3 DNA sequence: TGTGCCAGCAGCCACGCCCAAGACAGGGTTGCACCCCTCCACTTT.

The chain employs TRBV5-4 and TRBJ2-1; D might be TRBD1 or TRBD2, each matching 5 bases. The V gene lost 2 bases and the J gene lost 4 bases, with 13 bases spanning the gap. The V gene's germline CDR1 is SGHNT and CDR2 YYREEE (reference sequence). This CDR3 contains 15 residues. CDR3 DNA: TGTGCCAGCAGCTTCGGGGCAGCAACTTACAATGAGCAGTTCTTC. Translated, it gives CASSFGAATYNEQFF.

The chain has TRBV19 and TRBJ1-5; D might be TRBD1 (5 bases). The CDR3 has 14 amino acids. Trimming removed 7 bases at V and 2 bases at J, with 12 bases between. Germline-derived CDR1 and CDR2 are LNHDA and SQIVND (reference sequence). The DNA of the CDR3 is TGTGCCAGTACCGTCCGGGGGGGCAATCAGCCCCAGCATTTT. It specifies CASTVRGGNQPQHF.

CDR3 DNA: TGTGCCAGCAGCTTAGAAGGGGGATGGTTAGCTTTCTTT. Translating gives CASSLEGGWLAFF. The chain uses TRBV7-9 and TRBJ1-1; TRBD1 is a possible D gene (6 bases). The germline CDR1 and CDR2 sequences are SEHNR and FQNEAQ (reference sequence). Trimming removed 1 base from V and 10 bases from J, with 13 bases in between. The CDR3 runs to 13 residues.

The rearrangement links TRBV18 to TRBJ1-2, with D perhaps matching TRBD1 (5 bases). Germline values: CDR1 KGHSH, CDR2 LQKENI. The CDR3 covers 14 residues. Between the trimmed V and J ends, which lost 3 bases and 4 bases, there was a span of 12 bases. CDR3 in DNA: TGTGCCAGCTCACCCGGGACCGATAGCTATGGCTACACCTTC. Amino acids: CASSPGTDSYGYTF.

The V call is TRBV4-1, the J call TRBJ2-3, with 11 bases identical to TRBD2. Trimming cost V 0 bases and J 2 bases; bases outside gene matches: 7. The CDR3 has 18 amino acids. Germline loops: CDR1 MGHRA, CDR2 YSYEKL. In DNA form, the CDR3 reads TGCGCCAGCAGCCAAGATACAGGGACTAGCGGTTACACAGATACGCAGTATTTT. It encodes CASSQDTGTSGYTDTQYF.

The genes are TRBV6-2 or TRBV6-3 and TRBJ1-5; possible D gene TRBD1, 5 bases. This CDR3 has 15 residues. Germline lookup yields CDR1 MNHEY and CDR2 SVGEGT. V was trimmed by 2 bases and J by 2 bases, leaving 10 bases between them. The CDR3 protein is CASSYDSPGNQPQHF. The CDR3, as DNA: TGTGCCAGCAGTTACGACAGCCCCGGCAATCAGCCCCAGCATTTT.